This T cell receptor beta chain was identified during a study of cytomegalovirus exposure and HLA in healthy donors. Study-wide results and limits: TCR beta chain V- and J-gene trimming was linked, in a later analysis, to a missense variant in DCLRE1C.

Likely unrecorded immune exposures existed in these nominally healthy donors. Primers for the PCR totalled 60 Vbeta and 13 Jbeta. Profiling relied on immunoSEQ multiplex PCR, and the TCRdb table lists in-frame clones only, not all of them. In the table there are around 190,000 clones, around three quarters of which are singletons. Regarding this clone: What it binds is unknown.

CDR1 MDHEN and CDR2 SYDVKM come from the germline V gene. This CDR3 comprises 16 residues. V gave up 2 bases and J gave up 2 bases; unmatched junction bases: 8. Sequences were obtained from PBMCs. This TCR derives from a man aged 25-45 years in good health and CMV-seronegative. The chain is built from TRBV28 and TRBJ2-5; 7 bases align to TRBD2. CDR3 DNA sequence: TGTGCCAGCAGTTTAGGGAGGGGACCCAAACAAGAGACCCAGTACTTC. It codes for CASSLGRGPKQETQYF.